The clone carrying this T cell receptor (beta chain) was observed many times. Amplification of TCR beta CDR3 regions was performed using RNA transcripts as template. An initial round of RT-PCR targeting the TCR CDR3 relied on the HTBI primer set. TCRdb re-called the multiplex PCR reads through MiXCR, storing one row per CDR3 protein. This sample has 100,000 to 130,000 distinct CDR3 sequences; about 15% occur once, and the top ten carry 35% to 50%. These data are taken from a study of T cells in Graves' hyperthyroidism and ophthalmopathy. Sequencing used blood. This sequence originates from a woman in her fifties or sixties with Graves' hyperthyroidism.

The CDR3 is CAKTTDLQETQYF. DNA of the CDR3: TGCGCCAAAACCACAGACCTCCAAGAGACCCAGTACTTC. The chain has TRBV10-1 and TRBJ2-5; D is unresolved. Trimming stripped 10 bases from V and 1 base from J, with 13 bases between. In germline, CDR1 is WNHNN, CDR2 SYGVQD (reference sequence). This CDR3 is built from 13 residues.